A selection of T cell receptor beta chains follows, all from one sample in a study of beta chain features in type 1 diabetes. Only in-frame clones appear in the TCRdb table, and some are missing; sequencing was by immunoSEQ multiplex PCR. The sample carries 600,000 to 700,000 clones, under 15% recorded once. Input material: naive CD4+ T cells from blood. These receptors originate from a man younger than 45 with type 1 diabetes. Each CDR3 is given with its conserved first and last residue. The order of the fields is J gene, V gene, D gene, clone size, CDR3 DNA, CDR3 protein. The D gene is left open where the match is weak. Expanded clones are given a class, and other clones once, few, many or no size at all.

J gene: TRBJ2-5
V gene: TRBV19
D gene: NA
clone size: NA
CDR3 DNA: TGTGCCAGCCAGACAAGCCTAGGACAAGGGACCCAGTACTTC
CDR3 protein: CASQTSLGQGTQYF

J gene: TRBJ1-5
V gene: TRBV14
D gene: TRBD1
clone size: few
CDR3 DNA: TGTGCCAGCAGCCCGGACAGGGATCAGCCCCAGCATTTT
CDR3 protein: CASSPDRDQPQHF

J gene: TRBJ1-2
V gene: TRBV7-9
D gene: NA
clone size: few
CDR3 DNA: TGTGCCAGCAGGGCGGAGGAGGACTATGGCTACACCTTC
CDR3 protein: CASRAEEDYGYTF

J gene: TRBJ2-7
V gene: TRBV5-6
D gene: NA
clone size: NA
CDR3 DNA: TGTGCCAGCAGCTTGTTGTGGGAGCAGTACTTC
CDR3 protein: CASSLLWEQYF

J gene: TRBJ2-4
V gene: TRBV7-2
D gene: NA
clone size: few
CDR3 DNA: TGTGCCAGCAGCACGGACGGCGCCAAAAACATTCAGTACTTC
CDR3 protein: CASSTDGAKNIQYF

J gene: TRBJ1-3
V gene: TRBV6-6
D gene: NA
clone size: NA
CDR3 DNA: TGTGCCAGCACCCTTATCTCTGGAAACACCATATATTTT
CDR3 protein: CASTLISGNTIYF

J gene: TRBJ2-7
V gene: TRBV4-3
D gene: NA
clone size: few
CDR3 DNA: TGCGCCAGCAGCCAAGTGGTCCAGTTGCACAAGAGTTACGAGCAGTACTTC
CDR3 protein: CASSQVVQLHKSYEQYF

J gene: TRBJ2-5
V gene: TRBV5-4
D gene: NA
clone size: NA
CDR3 DNA: TGTGCCAGCAGCTTACAGGACACGGAGTACTTC
CDR3 protein: CASSLQDTEYF

J gene: TRBJ1-1
V gene: TRBV11-3
D gene: NA
clone size: NA
CDR3 DNA: TGTGCCAGCAGCTTGGTCAAGAACACTGAAGCTTTCTTT
CDR3 protein: CASSLVKNTEAFF

J gene: TRBJ1-1
V gene: TRBV9
D gene: NA
clone size: few
CDR3 DNA: TGTGCCAGCAGCGTAGTTTGGGAGGCCTCAGGGACTGAAGCTTTCTTT
CDR3 protein: CASSVVWEASGTEAFF

J gene: TRBJ1-2
V gene: TRBV18
D gene: NA
clone size: many
CDR3 DNA: TGTGCCAGCTCACCACCTGTTCCATCGGGGCTCTATGGCTACACCTTC
CDR3 protein: CASSPPVPSGLYGYTF

J gene: TRBJ2-3
V gene: TRBV11-1
D gene: TRBD1
clone size: NA
CDR3 DNA: TGTGCCAGCAGCCCCGTACAGGGGGTGCAACTCTGGGCAGATACGCAGTATTTT
CDR3 protein: CASSPVQGVQLWADTQYF

J gene: TRBJ1-1
V gene: TRBV6-6
D gene: NA
clone size: NA
CDR3 DNA: TGTGCCAGCACGGGTAACACTGAAGCTTTCTTT
CDR3 protein: CASTGNTEAFF

J gene: TRBJ1-1
V gene: TRBV9
D gene: NA
clone size: NA
CDR3 DNA: TGTGCCAGCAGCCCCCAGGGCCCCAGCGGGACGAACACTGAAGCTTTCTTT
CDR3 protein: CASSPQGPSGTNTEAFF

J gene: TRBJ2-2
V gene: TRBV19
D gene: TRBD2
clone size: few
CDR3 DNA: TGTGCCAGTAACAGACTAGCGGTGAACACCGGGGAGCTGTTTTTT
CDR3 protein: CASNRLAVNTGELFF

J gene: TRBJ2-7
V gene: TRBV27
D gene: NA
clone size: NA
CDR3 DNA: TGTGCCAGCAGTTTAAGTCAGGGGCCCTACGAGCAGTACTTC
CDR3 protein: CASSLSQGPYEQYF

J gene: TRBJ1-2
V gene: TRBV6-6
D gene: NA
clone size: few
CDR3 DNA: TGTGCCAGCAGTAGGAGGAATGGCTACACCTTC
CDR3 protein: CASSRRNGYTF

J gene: TRBJ2-5
V gene: TRBV10-3
D gene: NA
clone size: few
CDR3 DNA: TGTGCCATCAGTGACAGACAAGAGACCCAGTACTTC
CDR3 protein: CAISDRQETQYF

J gene: TRBJ2-7
V gene: TRBV28
D gene: TRBD2
clone size: NA
CDR3 DNA: TGTGCCAGCAGTTTCTCCGTACTAGCGGGTGAGCAGTACTTC
CDR3 protein: CASSFSVLAGEQYF

J gene: TRBJ2-5
V gene: TRBV2
D gene: NA
clone size: NA
CDR3 DNA: TGTGCCAGCAGTGGAATACAGGGTGAGACCCAGTACTTC
CDR3 protein: CASSGIQGETQYF

J gene: TRBJ2-7
V gene: TRBV4-3
D gene: NA
clone size: few
CDR3 DNA: TGCGCCAGCAGCCAAGATCAGAGGGCACCCTACGAGCAGTACTTC
CDR3 protein: CASSQDQRAPYEQYF

J gene: TRBJ1-5
V gene: TRBV7-9
D gene: NA
clone size: few
CDR3 DNA: TGTGCCAGCAGCTTGGGCCATAGCAATCAGCCCCAGCATTTT
CDR3 protein: CASSLGHSNQPQHF

J gene: TRBJ1-2
V gene: TRBV7-2
D gene: NA
clone size: few
CDR3 DNA: TGTGCCAGCAGCTTAGACCGGGACGATGGCTACACCTTC
CDR3 protein: CASSLDRDDGYTF

J gene: TRBJ1-1
V gene: TRBV11-3
D gene: NA
clone size: NA
CDR3 DNA: TGTGCCAGCAGCTTAGTAGCGAACACTGAAGCTTTCTTT
CDR3 protein: CASSLVANTEAFF

J gene: TRBJ2-3
V gene: TRBV29-1
D gene: NA
clone size: NA
CDR3 DNA: TGCAGCGCTGACGGGCAGATTAACACAGATACGCAGTATTTT
CDR3 protein: CSADGQINTDTQYF

J gene: TRBJ2-7
V gene: TRBV6-5
D gene: NA
clone size: NA
CDR3 DNA: TGTGCCAGCAGTCGGACGGTGAGCTCCTACGAGCAGTACTTC
CDR3 protein: CASSRTVSSYEQYF

J gene: TRBJ2-7
V gene: TRBV7-7
D gene: NA
clone size: NA
CDR3 DNA: TGTGCTAGCAGCTCACACATGGGTTCCTACGAGCAGTACTTC
CDR3 protein: CASSSHMGSYEQYF

J gene: TRBJ2-5
V gene: TRBV7-9
D gene: TRBD1
clone size: NA
CDR3 DNA: TGTGCCAGCAGCTTGAGACAGGGGAGAGAGACCCAGTACTTC
CDR3 protein: CASSLRQGRETQYF

J gene: TRBJ2-6
V gene: TRBV7-2
D gene: TRBD1
clone size: many
CDR3 DNA: TGTGCCAGCAGCCCGAGACAGGGCGCTGGGGCCAACGTCCTGACTTTC
CDR3 protein: CASSPRQGAGANVLTF

J gene: TRBJ2-1
V gene: TRBV29-1
D gene: NA
clone size: few
CDR3 DNA: TGCAGCGGTGCCGGGGTGGAGCAGTTCTTC
CDR3 protein: CSGAGVEQFF

J gene: TRBJ2-7
V gene: TRBV4-3
D gene: TRBD2
clone size: few
CDR3 DNA: TGCGCCAGCAGCCCGCTGTGGGGGGGAGACTCCTACGAGCAGTACTTC
CDR3 protein: CASSPLWGGDSYEQYF

J gene: TRBJ2-1
V gene: TRBV11-1
D gene: TRBD2
clone size: few
CDR3 DNA: TGTGCCAGCAGCTTAGGGTTCAGCGGGGGCGCGAGCTCCTACAATGAGCAGTTCTTC
CDR3 protein: CASSLGFSGGASSYNEQFF

J gene: TRBJ1-5
V gene: TRBV2
D gene: NA
clone size: NA
CDR3 DNA: TGTGCCAGCCGTACAGGGTTAGGTCAGCCCCAGCATTTT
CDR3 protein: CASRTGLGQPQHF

J gene: TRBJ1-1
V gene: TRBV7-9
D gene: NA
clone size: few
CDR3 DNA: TGTGCCAGCAGCCGCACACAGGGACTGAACACTGAAGCTTTCTTT
CDR3 protein: CASSRTQGLNTEAFF

J gene: TRBJ2-3
V gene: TRBV14
D gene: NA
clone size: NA
CDR3 DNA: TGTGCCAGCAGCCGGCAGTTACTTACAGATACGCAGTATTTT
CDR3 protein: CASSRQLLTDTQYF

J gene: TRBJ2-7
V gene: TRBV9
D gene: NA
clone size: NA
CDR3 DNA: TGTGCCAGCAGCACATCCGCCGAGGGCTACGAGCAGTACTTC
CDR3 protein: CASSTSAEGYEQYF

J gene: TRBJ2-1
V gene: TRBV29-1
D gene: NA
clone size: few
CDR3 DNA: TGCAGCGTTGCCGGGTACAATGAGCAGTTCTTC
CDR3 protein: CSVAGYNEQFF

J gene: TRBJ2-1
V gene: TRBV9
D gene: NA
clone size: few
CDR3 DNA: TGTGCCAGCAGCGTAGAGGTCAGAAATGAGCAGTTCTTC
CDR3 protein: CASSVEVRNEQFF

J gene: TRBJ1-2
V gene: TRBV7-2
D gene: TRBD1
clone size: once
CDR3 DNA: TGTGCCAGCAGCCCGCGACAGGGATTAGCTAACTATGGCTACACCTTC
CDR3 protein: CASSPRQGLANYGYTF

J gene: TRBJ2-6
V gene: TRBV9
D gene: NA
clone size: NA
CDR3 DNA: TGTGCCAGCAGCGTGGGGGAAGGAAAGGCTGGGGCCAACGTCCTGACTTTC
CDR3 protein: CASSVGEGKAGANVLTF

J gene: TRBJ2-1
V gene: TRBV7-9
D gene: NA
clone size: NA
CDR3 DNA: TGTGCCAGCAGCCCGGGACGGAGCTCCTACAATGAGCAGTTCTTC
CDR3 protein: CASSPGRSSYNEQFF